A selection of T cell receptor beta chains follows, all from one sample in a study of T-cell reconstitution after alpha-beta-depleted transplantation in children. From the PCR reads, TCRdb called clonotypes with MiXCR, one entry per CDR3 protein. This sample yields almost 250,000 distinct CDR3 sequences, of which roughly 25% are seen a single time; roughly 2.6% belongs to the top ten. The sample in question was PBMCs, obtained before TCRalphabeta/CD19-depleted stem cell transplant. The source is a girl aged 2 to 9 with Fanconi anemia, due to receive a stem cell transplant. Each CDR3 is given with its conserved first and last residue. Each record gives: clone size, V gene, J gene, D gene, CDR3 protein, CDR3 DNA. A D gene is named only where the DNA matches it firmly. Expanded clones are given a class, and other clones once, few, many or no size at all.

size: many; V: TRBV20-1; J: TRBJ1-5; D: -; CDR3: CSARDFPGEGAQHF; DNA: TGCAGTGCTAGAGATTTTCCAGGGGAAGGGGCCCAGCATTTT
size: few; V: TRBV20-1; J: TRBJ2-7; D: -; CDR3: CSARDAGVSYEQYF; DNA: TGCAGTGCTAGAGATGCAGGGGTCTCCTACGAGCAGTACTTC
size: many; V: TRBV7-2; J: TRBJ2-5; D: -; CDR3: CASSRYGDRHQETQYF; DNA: TGTGCCAGCAGCCGATATGGGGACCGTCACCAAGAGACCCAGTACTTC
size: -; V: TRBV20-1; J: TRBJ2-7; D: TRBD1; CDR3: CSARDVRTGVYEQYF; DNA: TGCAGTGCTAGAGATGTCCGGACAGGAGTATACGAGCAGTACTTC
size: few; V: TRBV3-1; J: TRBJ2-7; D: -; CDR3: CASSQAGLVGEQYF; DNA: TGTGCCAGCAGCCAAGCAGGCCTTGTTGGCGAGCAGTACTTC
size: -; V: TRBV20-1; J: TRBJ2-3; D: TRBD2; CDR3: CSARDLNWLAGNGTDTQYF; DNA: TGCAGTGCTAGAGATCTTAATTGGCTAGCGGGAAACGGCACAGATACGCAGTATTTT
size: -; V: TRBV5-1; J: TRBJ2-3; D: -; CDR3: CASSSHTDTQYF; DNA: TGCGCCAGCAGCTCCCACACAGATACGCAGTATTTT
size: -; V: TRBV12-3/TRBV12-4; J: TRBJ2-3; D: -; CDR3: CASSFVLGEVDTDTQYF; DNA: TGTGCCAGCAGTTTTGTCCTGGGTGAAGTCGACACAGATACGCAGTATTTT
size: once; V: TRBV5-5; J: TRBJ2-7; D: -; CDR3: CASSLGGGSYVTYEQYF; DNA: TGTGCCAGCAGCTTGGGAGGCGGTAGCTACGTAACCTACGAGCAGTACTTC
size: -; V: TRBV4-2; J: TRBJ2-7; D: -; CDR3: CASSQDLRGPLEQYF; DNA: TGTGCCAGCAGCCAAGATCTGAGGGGTCCCCTCGAGCAGTACTTC
size: few; V: TRBV6-5; J: TRBJ2-7; D: -; CDR3: CASSSVPQSSYEQYF; DNA: TGTGCCAGCAGTTCGGTCCCACAAAGCTCCTACGAGCAGTACTTC
size: once; V: TRBV7-9; J: TRBJ2-1; D: -; CDR3: CASSLTLGGTYNEQFF; DNA: TGTGCCAGCAGCTTAACACTAGGGGGTACGTACAATGAGCAGTTCTTC
size: -; V: TRBV20-1; J: TRBJ2-3; D: -; CDR3: CSASPQYF; DNA: TGCAGTGCTAGTCCTCAGTATTTT
size: many; V: TRBV5-1; J: TRBJ2-6; D: TRBD1; CDR3: CASSHIQGRGANVLTF; DNA: TGCGCCAGCAGCCATATACAGGGGCGAGGGGCCAACGTCCTGACTTTC
size: few; V: TRBV29-1; J: TRBJ2-7; D: TRBD2; CDR3: CSVAPSGYEQYF; DNA: TGCAGCGTAGCCCCTAGCGGCTACGAGCAGTACTTC
size: many; V: TRBV5-1; J: TRBJ2-2; D: -; CDR3: CASSREGAGELFF; DNA: TGCGCCAGCAGCCGCGAGGGGGCCGGGGAGCTGTTTTTT
size: many; V: TRBV7-3; J: TRBJ2-7; D: TRBD1; CDR3: CASSLEDRAEQYF; DNA: TGTGCCAGCAGCTTGGAGGACAGGGCCGAGCAGTACTTC
size: -; V: TRBV5-5; J: TRBJ2-5; D: -; CDR3: CASSPGWGHQETQYF; DNA: TGTGCCAGCAGCCCAGGGTGGGGGCACCAAGAGACCCAGTACTTC
size: -; V: TRBV12-3/TRBV12-4; J: TRBJ2-4; D: -; CDR3: CASSLDPNIQYF; DNA: TGTGCCAGCAGTTTAGACCCAAACATTCAGTACTTC
size: -; V: TRBV20-1; J: TRBJ2-3; D: TRBD2; CDR3: CSATLRLAGPPDTQYF; DNA: TGCAGTGCCACCTTAAGGCTAGCGGGACCTCCAGATACGCAGTATTTT
size: few; V: TRBV20-1; J: TRBJ2-1; D: TRBD2; CDR3: CCARDRRAGGLNEQFF; DNA: TGCTGTGCTAGAGATCGGAGAGCGGGGGGGCTCAATGAGCAGTTCTTC
size: many; V: TRBV20-1; J: TRBJ2-7; D: TRBD2; CDR3: CSLSGIALSYEQYF; DNA: TGCAGCCTTAGCGGGATCGCACTCTCCTACGAGCAGTACTTC
size: -; V: TRBV29-1; J: TRBJ2-3; D: TRBD2; CDR3: CSVAAGTSVDTQYF; DNA: TGCAGCGTAGCAGCCGGGACTAGCGTCGATACGCAGTATTTT
size: -; V: TRBV28; J: TRBJ2-1; D: -; CDR3: CASSLLEGGLSYNEQFF; DNA: TGTGCCAGCAGTTTATTGGAGGGAGGACTCTCCTACAATGAGCAGTTCTTC
size: many; V: TRBV18; J: TRBJ2-7; D: -; CDR3: CASSPAYYEQYF; DNA: TGTGCCAGCTCACCAGCCTACTACGAGCAGTACTTC
size: -; V: TRBV20-1; J: TRBJ2-7; D: -; CDR3: CSARDPSGASSYEQYF; DNA: TGCAGTGCTAGAGACCCTTCGGGGGCAAGCTCCTACGAGCAGTACTTC
size: many; V: TRBV7-6; J: TRBJ2-7; D: TRBD2; CDR3: CASSAGLALNYEQYF; DNA: TGTGCCAGCAGCGCCGGACTAGCACTCAACTACGAGCAGTACTTC
size: many; V: TRBV18; J: TRBJ2-3; D: TRBD1; CDR3: CASSRDRGGTDTQYF; DNA: TGTGCCAGCTCACGGGACAGGGGAGGCACAGATACGCAGTATTTT
size: -; V: TRBV6-5; J: TRBJ1-1; D: -; CDR3: CASSTGLATEAFF; DNA: TGTGCCAGCAGTACGGGACTGGCCACTGAAGCTTTCTTT
size: few; V: TRBV4-1; J: TRBJ2-5; D: TRBD2; CDR3: CASSQVWASGVLSQETQYF; DNA: TGCGCCAGCAGCCAAGTTTGGGCTAGCGGGGTTTTGTCACAAGAGACCCAGTACTTC
size: many; V: TRBV29-1; J: TRBJ2-7; D: -; CDR3: CSVESQGDEQYF; DNA: TGCAGCGTAGAGTCACAGGGAGACGAGCAGTACTTC
size: few; V: TRBV12-3/TRBV12-4; J: TRBJ1-5; D: -; CDR3: CASSSTGRGAGQPQHF; DNA: TGTGCCAGCAGTTCAACGGGGAGGGGCGCGGGTCAGCCCCAGCATTTT
size: -; V: TRBV11-2; J: TRBJ2-5; D: -; CDR3: CASSLNDQQETQYF; DNA: TGTGCCAGCAGCTTAAATGACCAACAAGAGACCCAGTACTTC
size: -; V: TRBV11-2; J: TRBJ1-1; D: -; CDR3: CASSQAQGRGNTEAFF; DNA: TGTGCCAGCAGCCAGGCCCAAGGGAGGGGCAACACTGAAGCTTTCTTT
size: many; V: TRBV29-1; J: TRBJ2-3; D: -; CDR3: CSVGPGTEDADTQYF; DNA: TGCAGCGTTGGTCCCGGGACGGAAGACGCGGATACGCAGTATTTT
size: -; V: TRBV10-3; J: TRBJ2-7; D: TRBD2; CDR3: CAISDASGSYEQYF; DNA: TGTGCCATCAGTGATGCTAGCGGGTCCTACGAGCAGTACTTC
size: few; V: TRBV20-1; J: TRBJ1-6; D: TRBD1; CDR3: CSARDMETGDNSPLHF; DNA: TGCAGTGCTAGGGACATGGAGACAGGGGATAATTCACCCCTCCACTTT
size: -; V: TRBV18; J: TRBJ2-5; D: -; CDR3: CASSPRRETQYF; DNA: TGTGCCAGCTCACCGCGACGGGAGACCCAGTACTTC
size: -; V: TRBV7-3; J: TRBJ2-1; D: TRBD2; CDR3: CASSTRLAHEQFF; DNA: TGTGCCAGCAGCACTAGACTAGCGCATGAGCAGTTCTTC
size: -; V: TRBV2; J: TRBJ2-2; D: TRBD2; CDR3: CASGLLAGYTGELFF; DNA: TGTGCCAGCGGGCTTCTAGCGGGGTACACCGGGGAGCTGTTTTTT
size: -; V: TRBV28; J: TRBJ2-2; D: -; CDR3: CASDKAGDTGELFF; DNA: TGTGCCAGCGACAAGGCAGGGGACACCGGGGAGCTGTTTTTT
size: -; V: TRBV5-1; J: TRBJ2-7; D: -; CDR3: CASRIRTVSSYEQYF; DNA: TGCGCCAGCAGAATTCGGACGGTGAGCTCCTACGAGCAGTACTTC
size: few; V: TRBV4-2; J: TRBJ1-3; D: -; CDR3: CASSQSRASSGNTIYF; DNA: TGTGCCAGCAGCCAATCCAGGGCGAGCTCTGGAAACACCATATATTTT
size: many; V: TRBV10-3; J: TRBJ1-5; D: -; CDR3: CAISDNRVINQPQHF; DNA: TGTGCCATCAGTGATAATAGGGTAATCAATCAGCCCCAGCATTTT
size: -; V: TRBV20-1; J: TRBJ2-7; D: TRBD2; CDR3: CSARVTGGTYEQYF; DNA: TGCAGTGCTAGAGTAACGGGAGGTACCTACGAGCAGTACTTC
size: many; V: TRBV7-2; J: TRBJ1-1; D: -; CDR3: CASSLERESEAFF; DNA: TGCGCCAGCAGCTTGGAAAGAGAGTCTGAAGCTTTCTTT
size: many; V: TRBV20-1; J: TRBJ2-3; D: -; CDR3: CSASNDLDTDTQYF; DNA: TGCAGTGCTAGTAACGACTTAGACACAGATACGCAGTATTTT
size: many; V: TRBV29-1; J: TRBJ2-2; D: TRBD2; CDR3: CSVDLGLAGELFF; DNA: TGCAGCGTTGATTTGGGACTAGCCGGGGAGCTGTTTTTT
size: many; V: TRBV28; J: TRBJ2-7; D: -; CDR3: CASRRGRLLNAYEQYF; DNA: TGTGCCAGCAGGAGGGGCCGCCTCCTAAACGCTTACGAGCAGTACTTC
size: few; V: TRBV7-9; J: TRBJ2-7; D: -; CDR3: CASSLEPLDEQYF; DNA: TGTGCCAGCAGCTTAGAGCCACTAGACGAGCAGTACTTC
size: many; V: TRBV29-1; J: TRBJ2-7; D: TRBD1; CDR3: CSGAGTGYEQYF; DNA: TGCAGCGGTGCCGGGACAGGGTACGAGCAGTACTTC
size: many; V: TRBV20-1; J: TRBJ2-1; D: TRBD1; CDR3: CSASDRGRYNEQFF; DNA: TGCAGTGCTAGCGACAGGGGGAGATACAATGAGCAGTTCTTC
size: -; V: TRBV7-3; J: TRBJ2-1; D: -; CDR3: CASSPTPQSSYNEQFF; DNA: TGTGCCAGCAGCCCGACCCCCCAGAGCTCCTACAATGAGCAGTTCTTC